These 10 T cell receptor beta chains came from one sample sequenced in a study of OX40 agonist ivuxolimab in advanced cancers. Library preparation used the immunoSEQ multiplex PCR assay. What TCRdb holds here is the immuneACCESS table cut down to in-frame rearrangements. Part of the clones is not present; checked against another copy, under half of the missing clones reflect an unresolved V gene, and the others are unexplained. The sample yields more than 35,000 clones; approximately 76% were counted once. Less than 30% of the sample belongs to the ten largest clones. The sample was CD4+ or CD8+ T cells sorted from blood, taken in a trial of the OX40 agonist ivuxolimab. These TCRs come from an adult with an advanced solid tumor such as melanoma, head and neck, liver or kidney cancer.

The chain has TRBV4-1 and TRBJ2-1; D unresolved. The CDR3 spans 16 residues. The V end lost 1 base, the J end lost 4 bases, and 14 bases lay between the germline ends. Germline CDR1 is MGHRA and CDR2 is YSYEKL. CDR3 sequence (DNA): TGCGCCAGCAGCCAAGTAAATTTGGTAGCATACAATGAGCAGTTCTTC. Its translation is CASSQVNLVAYNEQFF.

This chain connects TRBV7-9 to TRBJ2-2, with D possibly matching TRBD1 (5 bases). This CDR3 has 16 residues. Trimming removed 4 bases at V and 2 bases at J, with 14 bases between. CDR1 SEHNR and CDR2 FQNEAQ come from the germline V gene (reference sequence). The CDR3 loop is CASSSPKGANTGELFF. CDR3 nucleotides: TGTGCCAGCAGCTCCCCTAAAGGGGCTAACACCGGGGAGCTGTTTTTT.

As DNA, the CDR3 is TGTGCCAGCAGTTTCGGGGGAGATAGCAATCAGCCCCAGCATTTT. Protein sequence: CASSFGGDSNQPQHF. The chain couples TRBV6-5 to TRBJ1-5, with D perhaps TRBD1 (5 bases). The CDR3 has 15 amino acids. CDR1 and CDR2 (germline): MNHEY, SVGAGI. The V end lost 4 bases, the J end lost 0 bases, and 10 bases lay between the germline ends.

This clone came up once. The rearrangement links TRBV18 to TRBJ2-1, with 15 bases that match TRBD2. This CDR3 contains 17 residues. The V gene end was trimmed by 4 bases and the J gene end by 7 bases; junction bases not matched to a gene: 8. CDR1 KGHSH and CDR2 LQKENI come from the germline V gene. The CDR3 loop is CASSRTSGTSGGNEQFF. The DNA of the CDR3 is TGTGCCAGCTCACGTACATCCGGGACTAGCGGGGGGAATGAGCAGTTCTTC. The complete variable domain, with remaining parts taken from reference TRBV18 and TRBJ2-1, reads NAGVMQNPRHLVRRRGQEARLRCSPMKGHSHVYWYRQLPEEGLKFMVYLQKENIIDESGMPKERFSAEFPKEGPSILRIQQVVRGDSAAYFCASSRTSGTSGGNEQFFGPGTRLTVL.

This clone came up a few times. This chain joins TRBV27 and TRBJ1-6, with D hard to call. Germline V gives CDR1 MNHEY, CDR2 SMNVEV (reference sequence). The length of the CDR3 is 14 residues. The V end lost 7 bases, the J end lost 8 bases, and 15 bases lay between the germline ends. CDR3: CASTVRPKDSPLHF. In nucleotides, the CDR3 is TGTGCCAGCACCGTGCGGCCCAAGGATTCACCCCTCCACTTT.

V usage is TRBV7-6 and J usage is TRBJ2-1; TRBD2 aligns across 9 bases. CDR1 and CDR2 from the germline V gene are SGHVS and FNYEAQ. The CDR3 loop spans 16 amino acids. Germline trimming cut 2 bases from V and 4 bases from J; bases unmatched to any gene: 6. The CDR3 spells CASSLTSGGFYNEQFF. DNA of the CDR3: TGTGCCAGCAGCTTAACAAGCGGGGGGTTTTACAATGAGCAGTTCTTC.

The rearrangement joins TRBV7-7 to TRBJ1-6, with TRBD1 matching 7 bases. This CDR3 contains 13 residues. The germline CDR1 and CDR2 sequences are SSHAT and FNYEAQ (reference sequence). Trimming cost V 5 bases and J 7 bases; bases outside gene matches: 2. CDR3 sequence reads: CASSQDRNSPLHF. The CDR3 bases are TGTGCCAGCAGCCAGGACAGGAATTCACCCCTCCACTTT.

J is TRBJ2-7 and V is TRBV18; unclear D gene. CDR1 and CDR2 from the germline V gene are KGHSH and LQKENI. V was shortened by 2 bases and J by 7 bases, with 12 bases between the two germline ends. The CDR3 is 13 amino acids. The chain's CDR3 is CASSPSGLGEQYF. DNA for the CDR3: TGTGCCAGCTCACCAAGTGGGCTGGGGGAGCAGTACTTC.

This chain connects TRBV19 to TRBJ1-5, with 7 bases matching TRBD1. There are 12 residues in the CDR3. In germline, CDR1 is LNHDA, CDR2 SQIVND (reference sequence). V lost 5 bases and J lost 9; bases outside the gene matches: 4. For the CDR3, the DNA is TGTGCCAGTAGTGCAGACAGGGCGCCCCAGCATTTT. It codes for CASSADRAPQHF.

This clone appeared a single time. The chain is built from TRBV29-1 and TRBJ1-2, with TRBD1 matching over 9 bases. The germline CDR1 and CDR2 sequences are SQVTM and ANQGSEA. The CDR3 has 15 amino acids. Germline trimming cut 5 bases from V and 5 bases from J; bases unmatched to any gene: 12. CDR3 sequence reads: CSVPGQGGLGYGYTF. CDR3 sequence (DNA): TGCAGCGTTCCGGGACAGGGAGGATTGGGGTATGGCTACACCTTC.